This TCR beta chain was profiled in a study of blood T cell repertoires in COVID-19. Assay: immunoSEQ multiplex PCR; the TCRdb copy retains only in-frame clones and omits some. The sample has 6,500 to 8,000 clones, about nine tenths seen once. Germline CDR1 is SNHLY and CDR2 is FYNNEI. The CDR3 totals 12 residues. Trimming shortened V by 4 bases and J by 7 bases, and 8 bases separated the two germline ends. The genes are TRBV2 and TRBJ1-5; no clear D gene. This sequence was found in a human donor with active COVID-19. The donor label of this sample is uncertain. Sequenced material: peripheral blood. The CDR3 region has the DNA TGTGCCAGCAGTGGAGGGCTGCAGCCCCAGCATTTT. It yields the protein CASSGGLQPQHF.